A selection of T cell receptor beta chains follows, all from one sample in a study of blood T cell repertoires in COVID-19. Assay used: immunoSEQ multiplex PCR; TCRdb lists only in-frame clones, some missing. The sample contains 280,000 or so clones, about four fifths of which appear only once. The material sequenced was peripheral blood. These receptors all come from a woman in her forties or fifties who had recovered from COVID-19. CDR3s include the opening cysteine and the closing phenylalanine or tryptophan. The order of the fields is D gene, clone size, V gene, J gene, CDR3 protein, CDR3 DNA. A D gene is named only where the DNA matches it firmly. Not every row has a clone size; where given, it reads once, few, many or a size class.

-,-,TRBV30,TRBJ2-5,CAFHEGWGTQYF,TGTGCCTTTCACGAGGGCTGGGGGACCCAGTACTTC
-,-,TRBV6-2/TRBV6-3,TRBJ1-1,CASSVLTGYTEAFF,TGTGCCAGCAGCGTCCTTACAGGGTACACTGAAGCTTTCTTT
TRBD2,-,TRBV30,TRBJ2-7,CAWSVVRTSGRAYEQYF,TGTGCCTGGAGTGTAGTCCGAACTAGCGGGAGGGCCTACGAGCAGTACTTC
-,-,TRBV12-3/TRBV12-4,TRBJ1-3,CATSGWPGNTIYF,TGTGCCACCTCGGGGTGGCCTGGAAACACCATATATTTT
-,few,TRBV7-9,TRBJ2-1,CASRGLPNEQFF,TGTGCCAGCCGGGGACTTCCCAATGAGCAGTTCTTC
TRBD2,-,TRBV7-2,TRBJ2-3,CASLLLAGGLDTQYF,TGTGCCAGCCTCCTCCTAGCGGGAGGCCTTGATACGCAGTATTTT
TRBD1,-,TRBV7-9,TRBJ2-5,CASSDSGTGGRETQYF,TGTGCCAGCTCTGATTCCGGGACAGGGGGCAGGGAGACCCAGTACTTC
-,-,TRBV19,TRBJ1-6,CASSWASLDGNSPLHF,TGTGCCAGTAGTTGGGCCTCCTTGGATGGTAATTCACCCCTCCACTTT
-,-,TRBV5-6,TRBJ1-1,CASSWGLEAFF,TGTGCCAGCAGCTGGGGCCTTGAAGCTTTCTTT
-,-,TRBV5-1,TRBJ1-1,CASSPLGGPDTEAFF,TGCGCCAGCAGCCCACTGGGGGGGCCGGACACTGAAGCTTTCTTT
TRBD1,-,TRBV24-1,TRBJ1-2,CATSVGQGQNYGYTF,TGTGCCACCAGTGTCGGACAGGGCCAAAACTATGGCTACACCTTC
TRBD1,-,TRBV19,TRBJ1-6,CASSRQGLGLSPLHF,TGTGCCAGTAGCCGACAGGGGTTGGGGTTGTCACCCCTCCACTTT